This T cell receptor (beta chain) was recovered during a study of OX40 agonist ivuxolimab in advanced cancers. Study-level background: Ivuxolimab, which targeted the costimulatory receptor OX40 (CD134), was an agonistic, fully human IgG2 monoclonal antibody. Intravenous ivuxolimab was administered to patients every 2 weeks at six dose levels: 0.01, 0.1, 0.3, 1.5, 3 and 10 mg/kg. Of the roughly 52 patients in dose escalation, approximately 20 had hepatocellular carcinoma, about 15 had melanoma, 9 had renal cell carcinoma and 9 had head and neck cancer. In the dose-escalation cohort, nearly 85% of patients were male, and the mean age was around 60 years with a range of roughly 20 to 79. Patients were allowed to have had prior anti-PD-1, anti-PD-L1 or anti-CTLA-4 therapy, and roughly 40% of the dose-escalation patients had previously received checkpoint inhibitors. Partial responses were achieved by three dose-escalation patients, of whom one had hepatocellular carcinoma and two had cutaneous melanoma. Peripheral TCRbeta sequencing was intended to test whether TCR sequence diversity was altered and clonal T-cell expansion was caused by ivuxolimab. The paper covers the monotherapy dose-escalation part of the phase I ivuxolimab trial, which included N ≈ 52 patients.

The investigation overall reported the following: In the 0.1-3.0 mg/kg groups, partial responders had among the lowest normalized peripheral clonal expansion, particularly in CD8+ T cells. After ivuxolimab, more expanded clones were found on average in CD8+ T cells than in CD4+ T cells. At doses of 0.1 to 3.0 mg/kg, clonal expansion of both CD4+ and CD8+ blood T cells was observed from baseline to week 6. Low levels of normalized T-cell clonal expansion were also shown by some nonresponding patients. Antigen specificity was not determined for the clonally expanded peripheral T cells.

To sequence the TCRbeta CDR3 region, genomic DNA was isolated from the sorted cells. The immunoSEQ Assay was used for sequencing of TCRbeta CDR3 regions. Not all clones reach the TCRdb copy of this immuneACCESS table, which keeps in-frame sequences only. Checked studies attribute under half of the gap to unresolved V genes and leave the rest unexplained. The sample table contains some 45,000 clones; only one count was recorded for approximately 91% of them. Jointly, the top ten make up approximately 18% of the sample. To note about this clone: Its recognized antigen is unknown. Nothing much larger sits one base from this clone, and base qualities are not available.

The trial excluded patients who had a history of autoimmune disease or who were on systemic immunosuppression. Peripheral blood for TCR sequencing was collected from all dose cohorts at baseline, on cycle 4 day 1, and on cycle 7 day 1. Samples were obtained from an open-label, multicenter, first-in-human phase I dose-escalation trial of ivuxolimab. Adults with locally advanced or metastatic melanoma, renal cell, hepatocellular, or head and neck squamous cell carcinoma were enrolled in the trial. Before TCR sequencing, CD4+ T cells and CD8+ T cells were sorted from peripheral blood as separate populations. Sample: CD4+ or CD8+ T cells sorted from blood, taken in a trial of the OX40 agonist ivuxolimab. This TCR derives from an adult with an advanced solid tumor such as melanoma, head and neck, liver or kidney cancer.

Here is the DNA: TGTGCCAGCAGCTCACTTGATAAATACAATGAGCAGTTCTTC. Its translation is CASSSLDKYNEQFF. The V and J genes are TRBV27 and TRBJ2-1, with the identity of the D gene unclear. The germline V gene (reference sequence) sets CDR1 to MNHEY and CDR2 to SMNVEV. Cut back by 6 bases and 4 bases, the V and J ends lie 13 bases apart. The CDR3 sequence holds 14 residues, the cysteine and phenylalanine included. Only the CDR3 part of the read is kept: 42 bases, read in frame from the first base.